This record covers a single T cell receptor beta chain. The antigen remains unidentified. Trimming at V came to 4 bases and at J to 4 bases, leaving 8 bases not matched to a gene. Germline assignment: CDR1 SGDLS and CDR2 YYNGEE. This CDR3 is 18 amino acids long. The data were produced by immunoSEQ multiplex PCR, yet TCRdb's version contains in-frame clones alone and is incomplete. Of roughly 760,000 clones in the sample, about 74% were seen once. The data were obtained in a study of shared clonotypes between healthy human individuals. General study findings and limits: Specimens sampled were limited to blood, with tissue repertoires likely differing.

The clonotype was recovered from a woman aged 25 to 45 in good health. The J gene is TRBJ2-2, the V gene TRBV9, with TRBD2 matching 15 bases. The sequencing sample was made of memory CD4+ T cells sorted from blood. Specified subset: CD45RA-negative fraction. CDR3 DNA sequence: TGTGCCAGCAGCTTCGGGACTAGCGGGAGGATTGGCACCGGGGAGCTGTTTTTT. Translating it yields CASSFGTSGRIGTGELFF.